This T cell receptor (beta chain) appears in the sequencing data of a study of T cell responses to AZD1222 COVID-19 vaccine. Regarding this clone: Its antigen is unidentified.

The trim removed 1 base at V and 4 bases at J, leaving 7 bases unmatched. The CDR3 consists of 16 residues. The germline gives CDR1 MGHRA, CDR2 YSYEKL. Findings of the study overall: Repertoires were sampled only after the peak T cell response. There were mostly white British donors and more females than males, and clonal diversity was possibly underestimated. Spike-wide vaccine-associated CD4 TCRs dominated at 160-218 and 743-854.

Repertoires were generated with immunoSEQ multiplex PCR, while TCRdb's copy carries only in-frame clones and drops some. The repertoire holds 120,000 to 150,000 clones, with approximately 95% as singletons. The clonotype was recovered from an adult in good health. The chain links TRBV4-1 to TRBJ1-2; 9 bases map to TRBD1. This specimen was peripheral blood, taken on day 0 of MenACWY control vaccination. Here the CDR3 reads CASSQGRQGEFYGYTF. Here the CDR3 DNA reads TGCGCCAGCAGCCAAGGCAGACAGGGGGAGTTCTATGGCTACACCTTC.